This T cell receptor beta chain was captured by sequencing in a study of T cell responses to AZD1222 COVID-19 vaccine. Sequencing used immunoSEQ multiplex PCR; TCRdb keeps in-frame clones, though not all of them. The repertoire holds about 110,000 clones, 80% to 85% seen once, with around 9.9% in the top ten. The sequence was collected from an adult in good health. The specimen comprised peripheral blood, sampled on day 0 of AZD1222 vaccination.

This CDR3 reads CASSPTTGGNEQFF. For the CDR3, the DNA is TGTGCCAGCTCACCTACAACAGGGGGCAATGAGCAGTTCTTC. The chain uses TRBV18 and TRBJ2-1; 8 positions match TRBD1. Per germline, CDR1 KGHSH and CDR2 LQKENI. The CDR3 sequence is 14 residues long. V lost 3 bases and J lost 6; bases outside the gene matches: 4.